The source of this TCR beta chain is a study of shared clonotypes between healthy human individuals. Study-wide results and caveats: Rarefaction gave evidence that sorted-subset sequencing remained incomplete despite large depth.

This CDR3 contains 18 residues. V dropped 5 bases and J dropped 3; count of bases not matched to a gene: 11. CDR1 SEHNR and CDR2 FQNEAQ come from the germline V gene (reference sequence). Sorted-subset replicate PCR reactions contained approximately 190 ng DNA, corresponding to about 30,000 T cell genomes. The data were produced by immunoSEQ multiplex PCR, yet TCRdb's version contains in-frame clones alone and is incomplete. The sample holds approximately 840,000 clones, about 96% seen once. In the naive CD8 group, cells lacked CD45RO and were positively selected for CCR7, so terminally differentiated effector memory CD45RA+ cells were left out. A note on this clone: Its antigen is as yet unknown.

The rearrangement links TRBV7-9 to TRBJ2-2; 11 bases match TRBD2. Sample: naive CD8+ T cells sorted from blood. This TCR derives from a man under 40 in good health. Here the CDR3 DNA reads TGTGCCAGCAGCCCCTATAGCGGGAGGGCCCTTTACACCGGGGAGCTGTTTTTT. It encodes CASSPYSGRALYTGELFF.